A selection of T cell receptor beta chains follows, all from one sample in a study of Graves' ophthalmopathy and Graves' hyperthyroidism. From the multiplex PCR reads, TCRdb called clonotypes with MiXCR, one entry per CDR3 protein. Here the sample spans about 340,000 distinct CDR3 sequences, 17% being singletons. Sequenced: peripheral blood. The receptors were gathered from an adult man with Graves' ophthalmopathy. The CDR3 runs from the conserved cysteine through the conserved F or W. A D gene is named only where the DNA matches it firmly. Only part of the rows carry a size: once, few, many, or a class if the clone is expanded.

abundance: many
j_gene: TRBJ1-2
v_gene: TRBV29-1
d_gene: NA
CDR3nt: TGCAGCGTTAGGACTGGTTTGAACTATGGCTACACCTTC
CDR3aa: CSVRTGLNYGYTF

abundance: NA
j_gene: TRBJ1-2
v_gene: TRBV27
d_gene: TRBD1
CDR3nt: TGTGCCAGCAGTTTAGCCGGGACAGGGGAGGGCTACACCTTC
CDR3aa: CASSLAGTGEGYTF

abundance: NA
j_gene: TRBJ2-7
v_gene: TRBV27
d_gene: TRBD2
CDR3nt: TGTGCCAGCAGACCCTGGCCCTATCGCGGGAGGTCCTACGAGCAGTACTTC
CDR3aa: CASRPWPYRGRSYEQYF

abundance: many
j_gene: TRBJ2-2
v_gene: TRBV29-1
d_gene: NA
CDR3nt: TGCAGCGTTGCGGCCTTTGAGACCGGGGAGCTGTTTTTT
CDR3aa: CSVAAFETGELFF

abundance: many
j_gene: TRBJ1-3
v_gene: TRBV12-3/TRBV12-4
d_gene: TRBD1
CDR3nt: TGTGCCAGCGGGATCAGGGGGGGAAACACCATATATTTT
CDR3aa: CASGIRGGNTIYF

abundance: many
j_gene: TRBJ1-2
v_gene: TRBV5-1
d_gene: NA
CDR3nt: TGCGCCAGCAGCTTACAGGGATCGGATGGCTACACCTTC
CDR3aa: CASSLQGSDGYTF

abundance: many
j_gene: TRBJ2-5
v_gene: TRBV5-4
d_gene: NA
CDR3nt: TGTGCCAGCAGCTTCGGCCGGCTCCAAGAGACCCAGTACTTC
CDR3aa: CASSFGRLQETQYF

abundance: once
j_gene: TRBJ1-5
v_gene: TRBV6-2/TRBV6-3
d_gene: NA
CDR3nt: TGTGCCAGCAGTCACCCCGGCGATGGGGCTAGCAATCAGCCCCAGCATTTT
CDR3aa: CASSHPGDGASNQPQHF

abundance: NA
j_gene: TRBJ2-7
v_gene: TRBV27
d_gene: NA
CDR3nt: TGTGCCAGCAGTCCAAACTTCGCTTCCTACGAGCAGTACTTC
CDR3aa: CASSPNFASYEQYF

abundance: many
j_gene: TRBJ2-5
v_gene: TRBV5-4
d_gene: NA
CDR3nt: TGTGCCAGCAGCTCGACTAGACGGGAGACCCAGTACTTC
CDR3aa: CASSSTRRETQYF

abundance: once
j_gene: TRBJ1-2
v_gene: TRBV11-2
d_gene: NA
CDR3nt: TGTGCCAGCAGCTTAGATCTTGGGCAGGGGAGTCAGTATGGCTACACCTTC
CDR3aa: CASSLDLGQGSQYGYTF

abundance: many
j_gene: TRBJ2-5
v_gene: TRBV15
d_gene: NA
CDR3nt: TGTGCCACCAGCAGAGGGTTTCAGGGGACACAAGAGACCCAGTACTTC
CDR3aa: CATSRGFQGTQETQYF

abundance: many
j_gene: TRBJ1-1
v_gene: TRBV29-1
d_gene: NA
CDR3nt: TGCAGCGTTGAAGACAGCCCTGGCACTGAAGCTTTCTTT
CDR3aa: CSVEDSPGTEAFF

abundance: many
j_gene: TRBJ1-2
v_gene: TRBV30
d_gene: NA
CDR3nt: TGTGCCTGGAAAGACAGGACGTATGGCTACACCTTC
CDR3aa: CAWKDRTYGYTF

abundance: many
j_gene: TRBJ2-5
v_gene: TRBV11-2
d_gene: NA
CDR3nt: TGTGCCAGCAGCCCCTGGGACACACAAGAGACCCAGTACTTC
CDR3aa: CASSPWDTQETQYF

abundance: many
j_gene: TRBJ2-7
v_gene: TRBV30
d_gene: TRBD2
CDR3nt: TGTGCCTGGAGCGGGGGGGCAGTCCACGAGCAGTACTTC
CDR3aa: CAWSGGAVHEQYF

abundance: many
j_gene: TRBJ2-5
v_gene: TRBV4-1
d_gene: NA
CDR3nt: TGCGCCAGCAGCCAAGAAACAATTCAAGAGACCCAGTACTTC
CDR3aa: CASSQETIQETQYF

abundance: many
j_gene: TRBJ2-5
v_gene: TRBV5-1
d_gene: NA
CDR3nt: TGCGCCAGCGGCCTGGACGGATTACAAGAGACCCAGTACTTC
CDR3aa: CASGLDGLQETQYF

abundance: many
j_gene: TRBJ2-5
v_gene: TRBV29-1
d_gene: NA
CDR3nt: TGCAGCGTTGATCGGGGTCGGGAGACCCAGTACTTC
CDR3aa: CSVDRGRETQYF

abundance: many
j_gene: TRBJ1-6
v_gene: TRBV6-5
d_gene: TRBD1
CDR3nt: TGTGCCAGCACCTTACTCGCACAGGGGGCAGGACCCCTCCACTTT
CDR3aa: CASTLLAQGAGPLHF

abundance: many
j_gene: TRBJ2-5
v_gene: TRBV6-5
d_gene: NA
CDR3nt: TGTGCCAGCAGTTACTCGGGACCCGAAGAGACCCAGTACTTC
CDR3aa: CASSYSGPEETQYF

abundance: many
j_gene: TRBJ2-5
v_gene: TRBV20-1
d_gene: TRBD2
CDR3nt: TGCAGTGCTAGAGAGATGGGACTAGAGTTATCGGTGACCCAGTACTTC
CDR3aa: CSAREMGLELSVTQYF

abundance: many
j_gene: TRBJ2-7
v_gene: TRBV6-2/TRBV6-3
d_gene: TRBD1
CDR3nt: TGTGCCAGCAAAAATCCGGGACAGGTCACCTACGAGCAGTACTTC
CDR3aa: CASKNPGQVTYEQYF

abundance: many
j_gene: TRBJ2-7
v_gene: TRBV4-2
d_gene: NA
CDR3nt: TGTGCCAGCAGCCCTCCTAGCGTCCACGAGCAGTACTTC
CDR3aa: CASSPPSVHEQYF

abundance: many
j_gene: TRBJ1-2
v_gene: TRBV5-6
d_gene: NA
CDR3nt: TGTGCCAGCAGCCCGAGAACTCCAGGCTATGGCTACACCTTC
CDR3aa: CASSPRTPGYGYTF

abundance: many
j_gene: TRBJ2-5
v_gene: TRBV7-9
d_gene: NA
CDR3nt: TGTGCCAGCCGGGCAAATCTAGGGGGTCCTGGCGAGACCCAGTACTTC
CDR3aa: CASRANLGGPGETQYF

abundance: many
j_gene: TRBJ1-5
v_gene: TRBV20-1
d_gene: TRBD1
CDR3nt: TGCAGTGCGAGAACAGGGGAGGGCAATCAGCCCCAGCATTTT
CDR3aa: CSARTGEGNQPQHF

abundance: many
j_gene: TRBJ1-1
v_gene: TRBV10-2
d_gene: TRBD1
CDR3nt: TGCGCCAGCAGTGAGTCGTCAGGAGGACAGGCGGATCACACTGAAGCTTTCTTT
CDR3aa: CASSESSGGQADHTEAFF

abundance: many
j_gene: TRBJ2-7
v_gene: TRBV20-1
d_gene: TRBD1
CDR3nt: TGCAGTGCCACAACGCGGCAGGGGGATAGAGACGAGCAGTACTTC
CDR3aa: CSATTRQGDRDEQYF

abundance: many
j_gene: TRBJ1-1
v_gene: TRBV6-2/TRBV6-3
d_gene: TRBD1
CDR3nt: TGTGCCAGCAGGGATCAGGGGGAGACTGAAGCTTTCTTT
CDR3aa: CASRDQGETEAFF

abundance: many
j_gene: TRBJ1-2
v_gene: TRBV29-1
d_gene: NA
CDR3nt: TGCAGCGTAGGAGGGGGATTCAACTATGGCTACACCTTC
CDR3aa: CSVGGGFNYGYTF

abundance: NA
j_gene: TRBJ2-7
v_gene: TRBV7-2
d_gene: NA
CDR3nt: TGTGCCAGCAGCCCAGGACATGGCTACGAGCAGTACTTC
CDR3aa: CASSPGHGYEQYF

abundance: NA
j_gene: TRBJ2-7
v_gene: TRBV28
d_gene: TRBD1
CDR3nt: TGTGCCAGCAGTGGGGACAGTCCCAGCTCCTACGAGCAGTACTTC
CDR3aa: CASSGDSPSSYEQYF

abundance: many
j_gene: TRBJ1-5
v_gene: TRBV6-2/TRBV6-3
d_gene: NA
CDR3nt: TGTGCCAGCAATATGGCAGGGAAGGGCAATCAGCCCCAGCATTTT
CDR3aa: CASNMAGKGNQPQHF

abundance: many
j_gene: TRBJ2-5
v_gene: TRBV28
d_gene: NA
CDR3nt: TGTGCCAGCACTCGTCAGGCCCAAGAGACCCAGTACTTC
CDR3aa: CASTRQAQETQYF

abundance: many
j_gene: TRBJ2-7
v_gene: TRBV7-2
d_gene: TRBD2
CDR3nt: TGTGCCAGCAGCTTAGGGGAGGGGAGCTCCTACGAGCAGTACTTC
CDR3aa: CASSLGEGSSYEQYF

abundance: many
j_gene: TRBJ2-3
v_gene: TRBV15
d_gene: TRBD2
CDR3nt: TGTGCCACCAGCAGGGTAGCGGGGGGTGGCACAGATACGCAGTATTTT
CDR3aa: CATSRVAGGGTDTQYF

abundance: many
j_gene: TRBJ2-7
v_gene: TRBV2
d_gene: NA
CDR3nt: TGTGCCAGCAGTGCGTATGGGCCGAAATCAGGGGTCGAGCAGTACTTC
CDR3aa: CASSAYGPKSGVEQYF

abundance: many
j_gene: TRBJ1-1
v_gene: TRBV15
d_gene: NA
CDR3nt: TGTGCCACCAGCAGAGATAAGAACAGAAACACTGAAGCTTTCTTT
CDR3aa: CATSRDKNRNTEAFF

abundance: many
j_gene: TRBJ2-7
v_gene: TRBV12-3/TRBV12-4
d_gene: NA
CDR3nt: TGTGCCAGCAGCGGAGAATCCTACGAGCAGTACTTC
CDR3aa: CASSGESYEQYF

abundance: NA
j_gene: TRBJ2-5
v_gene: TRBV7-2
d_gene: TRBD2
CDR3nt: TGTGCCAGCAGCCAGGCGGGCGGGGGCCAAGAGACCCAGTACTTC
CDR3aa: CASSQAGGGQETQYF

abundance: many
j_gene: TRBJ2-7
v_gene: TRBV6-5
d_gene: NA
CDR3nt: TGTGCCAGCAGAACCTACCCCAGGGAATACGAGCAGTACTTC
CDR3aa: CASRTYPREYEQYF

abundance: many
j_gene: TRBJ1-3
v_gene: TRBV12-3/TRBV12-4
d_gene: TRBD1
CDR3nt: TGTGCCAGCAGTTTCCATGGGACAGGGGGTTTTGGAAACACCATATATTTT
CDR3aa: CASSFHGTGGFGNTIYF

abundance: many
j_gene: TRBJ1-1
v_gene: TRBV6-1
d_gene: NA
CDR3nt: TGTGCCAGCAGTGAACGGGGACTAGGAGCTTTCTTT
CDR3aa: CASSERGLGAFF

abundance: few
j_gene: TRBJ1-1
v_gene: TRBV11-1
d_gene: NA
CDR3nt: TGTGCCAGCAGCCATCGGGATACTGAAGCTTTCTTT
CDR3aa: CASSHRDTEAFF

abundance: NA
j_gene: TRBJ1-2
v_gene: TRBV12-3/TRBV12-4
d_gene: NA
CDR3nt: TGTGCCAGCAGCCATTCTCGGACAGATGGCTACACCTTC
CDR3aa: CASSHSRTDGYTF